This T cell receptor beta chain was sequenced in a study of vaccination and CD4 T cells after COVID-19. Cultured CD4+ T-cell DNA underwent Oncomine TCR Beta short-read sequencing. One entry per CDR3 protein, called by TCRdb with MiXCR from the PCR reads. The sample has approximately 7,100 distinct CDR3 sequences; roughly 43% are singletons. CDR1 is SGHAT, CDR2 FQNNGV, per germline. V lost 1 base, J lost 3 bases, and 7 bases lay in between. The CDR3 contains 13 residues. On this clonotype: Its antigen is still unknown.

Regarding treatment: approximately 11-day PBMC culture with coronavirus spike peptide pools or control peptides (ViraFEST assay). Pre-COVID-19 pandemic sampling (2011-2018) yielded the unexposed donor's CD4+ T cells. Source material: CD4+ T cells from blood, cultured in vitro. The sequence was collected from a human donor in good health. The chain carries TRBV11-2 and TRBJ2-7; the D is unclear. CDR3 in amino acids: CASSLVQYYEQYF. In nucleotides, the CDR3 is TGTGCCAGCAGCTTAGTTCAGTACTACGAGCAGTACTTC.